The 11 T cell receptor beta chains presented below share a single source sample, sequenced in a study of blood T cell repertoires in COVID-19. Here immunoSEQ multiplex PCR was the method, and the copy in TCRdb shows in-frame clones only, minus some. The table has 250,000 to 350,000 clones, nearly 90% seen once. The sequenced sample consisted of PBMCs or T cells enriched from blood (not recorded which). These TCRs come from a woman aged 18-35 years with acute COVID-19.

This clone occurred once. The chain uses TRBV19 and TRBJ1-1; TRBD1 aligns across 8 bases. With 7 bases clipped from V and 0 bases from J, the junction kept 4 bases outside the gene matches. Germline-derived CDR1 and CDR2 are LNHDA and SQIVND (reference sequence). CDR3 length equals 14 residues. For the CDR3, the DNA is TGTGCCAGTATTGGACAGGGAATGAACACTGAAGCTTTCTTT. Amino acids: CASIGQGMNTEAFF.

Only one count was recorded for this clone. The CDR3 reads CASSTLAVHLSYEQYF. Written as DNA, the CDR3 is TGTGCCAGCAGCACCCTAGCGGTACACCTCTCCTACGAGCAGTACTTC. V is TRBV7-2 and J is TRBJ2-7; TRBD2 aligns across 7 bases. The V segment lost 5 bases and the J segment 0 bases; nucleotides outside the gene matches: 10. The V gene's germline CDR1 is SGHTA and CDR2 FQGNSA. CDR3 length: 16 residues.

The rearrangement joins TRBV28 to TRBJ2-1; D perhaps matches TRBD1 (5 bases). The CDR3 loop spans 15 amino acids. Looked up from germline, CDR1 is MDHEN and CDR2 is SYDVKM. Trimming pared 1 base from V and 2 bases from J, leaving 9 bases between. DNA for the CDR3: TGTGCCAGCAGTTTATCAGACAGAGCCTACAATGAGCAGTTCTTC. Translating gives CASSLSDRAYNEQFF. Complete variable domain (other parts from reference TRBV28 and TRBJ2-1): DVKVTQSSRYLVKRTGEKVFLECVQDMDHENMFWYRQDPGLGLRLIYFSYDVKMKEKGDIPEGYSVSREKKERFSLILESASTNQTSMYLCASSLSDRAYNEQFFGPGTRLTVL.

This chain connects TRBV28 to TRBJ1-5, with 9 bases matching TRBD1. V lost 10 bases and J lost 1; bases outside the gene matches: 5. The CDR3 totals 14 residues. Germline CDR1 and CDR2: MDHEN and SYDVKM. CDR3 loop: CAIRTGASNQPQHF. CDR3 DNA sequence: TGTGCCATCAGGACAGGGGCAAGCAATCAGCCCCAGCATTTT.

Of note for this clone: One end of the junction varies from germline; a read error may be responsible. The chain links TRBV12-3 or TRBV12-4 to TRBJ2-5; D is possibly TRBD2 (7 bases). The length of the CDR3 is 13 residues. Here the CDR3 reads CASSLGGEETQYF. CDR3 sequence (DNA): TGTGCCAGCAGCTTAGGGGGGGAAGAGACCCAGTACTTC.

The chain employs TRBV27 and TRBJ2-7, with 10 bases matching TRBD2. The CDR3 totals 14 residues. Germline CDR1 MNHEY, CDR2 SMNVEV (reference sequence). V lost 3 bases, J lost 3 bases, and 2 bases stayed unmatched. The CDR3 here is CASSFVAGGYEQYF. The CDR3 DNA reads TGTGCCAGCAGTTTTGTAGCGGGAGGCTACGAGCAGTACTTC.

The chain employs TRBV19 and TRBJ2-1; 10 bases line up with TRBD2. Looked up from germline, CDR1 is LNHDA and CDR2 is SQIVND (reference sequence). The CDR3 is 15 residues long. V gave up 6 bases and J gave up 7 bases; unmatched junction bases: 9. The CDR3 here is CASRRPSGRRNEQFF. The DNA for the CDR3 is TGTGCCAGTAGAAGACCTAGCGGGAGAAGGAATGAGCAGTTCTTC.

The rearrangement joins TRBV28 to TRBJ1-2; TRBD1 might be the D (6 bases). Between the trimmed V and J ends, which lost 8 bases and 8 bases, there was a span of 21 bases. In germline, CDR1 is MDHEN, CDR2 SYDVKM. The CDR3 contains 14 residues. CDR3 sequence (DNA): TGTGCCAGCTCCACTCCCCGGGGGGCGGGCGGCTACACCTTC. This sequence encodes CASSTPRGAGGYTF.

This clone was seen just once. The CDR3 reads CASTVGLYEQYF. As DNA, the CDR3 is TGTGCCAGCACCGTTGGACTTTACGAGCAGTACTTC. The chain uses TRBV5-6 and TRBJ2-7; perhaps TRBD2 as D (5 bases). The CDR3 runs to 12 residues. The V gene lost 6 bases and the J gene lost 4 bases, with 11 bases spanning the gap. CDR1 SGHDT and CDR2 YYEEEE come from the germline V gene.

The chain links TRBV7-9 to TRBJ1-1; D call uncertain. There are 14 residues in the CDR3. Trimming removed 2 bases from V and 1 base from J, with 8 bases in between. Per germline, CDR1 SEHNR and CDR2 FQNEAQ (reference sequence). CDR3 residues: CASSLMTRNTEAFF. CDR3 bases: TGTGCCAGCAGCTTAATGACAAGGAACACTGAAGCTTTCTTT.

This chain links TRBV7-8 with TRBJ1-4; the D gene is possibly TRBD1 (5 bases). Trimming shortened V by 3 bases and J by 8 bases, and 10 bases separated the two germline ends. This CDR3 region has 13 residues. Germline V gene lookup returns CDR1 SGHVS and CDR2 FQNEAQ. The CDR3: CASSFDSLEKLFF. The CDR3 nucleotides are TGTGCCAGCAGCTTTGACAGCCTCGAAAAACTGTTTTTT.